Only a few counts were recorded for the clone carrying this T cell receptor (beta chain). The antigen is not known. This entry belongs to a study of T cells after yellow fever vaccination. Background on the study: Some fractions had low cell numbers, and these were prepared with SMART-Seq v4 Ultra Low Input. General study points: FACS-sorted repertoires might harbor abundant contaminating clonotypes from the bulk population.

UMIs and a universal primer site were added when TCR cDNA was made by 5'RACE template switching. TCRdb independently ran MiXCR on the 5' RACE reads; one entry per CDR3 protein. The data show a few hundred thousand distinct CDR3 sequences, about 7.8% seen once. The receptor was isolated from a man aged 18 to 29 who received the YFV17D yellow fever vaccine. Sequenced here: PBMCs, sampled more than 35 days after the first yellow fever vaccination.

CDR3 amino acids: CASSPKGPGAETQYF. Here the CDR3 DNA reads TGTGCCAGCAGCCCAAAGGGGCCAGGTGCGGAGACCCAGTACTTC. This chain joins TRBV7-9 and TRBJ2-5; TRBD1 is a possible D gene (5 bases). V lost 5 bases and J 5 bases, leaving 18 bases between the germline ends. This CDR3 spans 15 amino acids. The germline CDR1 and CDR2 sequences are SEHNR and FQNEAQ (reference sequence).